The next 29 T cell receptor beta chains were all read from a single sample in a study of T-cell reconstitution after alpha-beta-depleted transplantation in children. Unique molecular identifiers were built into the TCRbeta library. Each CDR3 protein gets one entry after TCRdb re-called the PCR reads with MiXCR. The table has approximately 350,000 distinct CDR3 sequences, about an eighth seen once. Material: PBMCs, obtained from the stem cell graft. The receptors were gathered from a human donor who donated a stem cell graft to a child with Fanconi anemia.

This clonotype was picked up a small number of times. The chain carries TRBV20-1 and TRBJ2-6; no clear D. CDR3 size: 15 residues. V dropped 4 bases and J dropped 4 bases, with 14 bases sitting between them. Per the germline V gene, CDR1 is DFQATT and CDR2 is SNEGSKA (reference sequence). CDR3 region: CSATTLLRGANVLTF. The CDR3 nucleotides read TGCAGTGCTACGACTCTCCTCAGGGGGGCCAACGTCCTGACTTTC.

This rearrangement joins TRBV5-4 to TRBJ2-2; D is unresolved. Germline V gives CDR1 SGHNT, CDR2 YYREEE (reference sequence). The CDR3 loop spans 15 amino acids. Trimming stripped 4 bases from V and 0 bases from J, with 10 bases between. CDR3 DNA: TGTGCCAGCAGCCCCGTGAACTCGAACACCGGGGAGCTGTTTTTT. Protein sequence: CASSPVNSNTGELFF.

The V and J genes are TRBV7-6 and TRBJ2-1; D might be TRBD2 (7 bases). CDR1 SGHVS and CDR2 FNYEAQ come from the germline V gene. The V end was cut by 3 bases, the J end by 3 bases, with 15 bases between. The CDR3 sequence is 16 residues long. In DNA, the CDR3 is TGTGCCAGCAGCTTGACCGCGGGGGCTTTCTACAATGAGCAGTTCTTC. It codes for CASSLTAGAFYNEQFF.

In this sample, this clonotype turned up many times. The CDR3 reads CAISRDFGSGHEQYF. CDR3 DNA sequence: TGTGCCATCAGCCGGGACTTCGGCAGCGGTCACGAGCAGTACTTC. This chain joins TRBV10-3 and TRBJ2-7, with D possibly being TRBD2 (6 bases). The germline gives CDR1 ENHRY, CDR2 SYGVKD. This CDR3 spans 15 amino acids. V lost 6 bases and J lost 5, with 20 bases in between.

The sample holds many counts of this clonotype. The rearrangement joins TRBV7-6 to TRBJ2-5; 7 bases are shared with TRBD1. The ends lost 5 bases at V and 12 bases at J; junction bases unmatched: 12. Germline CDR1 reads SGHVS; CDR2 reads FNYEAQ. The CDR3 totals 13 residues. The CDR3 nucleotides are TGTGCCAGCAGCCTAATAACGGACAGGTTGGAGTACTTC. It specifies CASSLITDRLEYF.

This clonotype has a handful of counts. CDR3 sequence: CASNSGGYGYTF. The CDR3 DNA follows: TGTGCCAGCAACTCCGGGGGCTATGGCTACACCTTC. The chain recombines TRBV6-2 or TRBV6-3 with TRBJ1-2, with a tentative D call TRBD1 (5 bases). V lost 7 bases, J lost 4 bases, and 10 bases lay in between. The CDR3 has 12 amino acids. From germline, CDR1 is MNHEY and CDR2 SVGEGT.

This clonotype showed up many times. The V and J genes are TRBV4-3 and TRBJ1-1; D is perhaps TRBD1 (5 bases). Between the trimmed V and J ends, which lost 4 bases and 3 bases, there was a span of 18 bases. The CDR3 spans 16 residues. Looked up from germline, CDR1 is LGHNA and CDR2 is YSLEER. CDR3 in amino acids: CASSPGNRGVDTEAFF. The CDR3, as DNA: TGCGCCAGCAGCCCAGGGAATAGGGGCGTAGACACTGAAGCTTTCTTT.

The rearrangement uses TRBV20-1 and TRBJ2-7; 10 bases agree with TRBD1. Germline assignment: CDR1 DFQATT and CDR2 SNEGSKA (reference sequence). J was trimmed by 6 bases and V by 6 bases; bases with no gene match: 8. The CDR3 covers 13 residues. This chain's CDR3 is CSALRDRGPEQYV. In DNA, the CDR3 is TGCAGTGCGCTGCGGGACAGGGGACCCGAGCAGTACGTC.

This clonotype showed up many times. The chain is built from TRBV12-3 or TRBV12-4 and TRBJ2-1; 9 bases map to TRBD1. CDR3 length equals 14 residues. V trimming: 5 bases; J trimming: 8 bases; junction bases outside the gene matches: 7. DNA of the CDR3: TGTGCCAGCAGTAAGGGACAGGGTATCCATGAGCAGTTCTTC. Translated, it gives CASSKGQGIHEQFF.

The V gene is TRBV3-1, the J gene TRBJ2-7, with TRBD1 matching over 7 bases. Germline CDR1 LGHDT, CDR2 YNNKEL (reference sequence). The J segment lost 5 bases and the V segment lost 1 base, leaving 11 bases of the junction unmatched. There are 16 residues in the CDR3. The CDR3 coding sequence is TGTGCCAGCAGCCAAGCTTCCGGGACAGTCTTCCACGAGCAGTACTTC. Encoded protein: CASSQASGTVFHEQYF.

This chain joins TRBV2 and TRBJ1-1; no definite D call. Trimming pared 3 bases from V and 3 bases from J, leaving 8 bases between. The CDR3 has 13 amino acids. Germline CDR1 is SNHLY and CDR2 is FYNNEI. CDR3 loop: CASSDRDYTEAFF. The CDR3 DNA reads TGTGCCAGCAGTGATAGGGATTACACTGAAGCTTTCTTT.

The chain employs TRBV14 and TRBJ1-2; D not certain. This CDR3 is built from 13 residues. Germline CDR1 and CDR2: SGHDN and FVKESK. Trimming left V 3 bases short and J 2 bases short, with 7 bases between. CDR3 in amino acids: CASSHLGNYGYTF. Written as DNA, the CDR3 is TGTGCCAGCAGCCATTTGGGGAACTATGGCTACACCTTC. The whole variable domain, remainder taken from reference TRBV14 and TRBJ1-2, is EAGVTQFPSHSVIEKGQTVTLRCDPISGHDNLYWYRRVMGKEIKFLLHFVKESKQDESGMPNNRFLAERTGGTYSTLKVQPAELEDSGVYFCASSHLGNYGYTFGSGTRLTVV.

The DNA of the CDR3 is TGCAGCGTTAGAAAGGGGTCCGGCTACACCTTC. Its translation: CSVRKGSGYTF. The chain combines TRBV29-1 with TRBJ1-2; the D gene is possibly TRBD1 (5 bases). V was shortened by 5 bases and J by 8 bases, with 12 bases between the two germline ends. From germline, CDR1 is SQVTM and CDR2 ANQGSEA. The length of the CDR3 is 11 residues.

This clonotype was counted ten times or more. The chain is built from TRBV15 and TRBJ2-7; 10 bases are shared with TRBD1. The CDR3 totals 14 residues. Trimming at V came to 1 base and at J to 5 bases, leaving 2 bases not matched to a gene. Per germline, CDR1 LNHNV and CDR2 YYDKDF (reference sequence). This CDR3 is CATSRGGTGDEQYV. CDR3 sequence (DNA): TGTGCCACCAGCAGAGGAGGGACAGGGGACGAGCAGTACGTC.

This clonotype has a count of ten or more. The chain employs TRBV20-1 and TRBJ2-3; the D gene is possibly TRBD1 (6 bases). With 6 bases removed from V and 4 bases from J, the gap between germline ends came to 20 bases. Germline V lookup: CDR1 DFQATT, CDR2 SNEGSKA (reference sequence). This CDR3 has 15 amino acids. CDR3 in amino acids: CSAGKPGSGADTQYF. In DNA, the CDR3 is TGCAGTGCCGGAAAACCGGGATCAGGGGCAGATACGCAGTATTTT.

This chain connects TRBV20-1 to TRBJ2-3, with 8 positions matching TRBD2. Germline CDR1 is DFQATT and CDR2 is SNEGSKA (reference sequence). The CDR3 totals 13 residues. The V segment lost 5 bases and the J segment 5 bases; nucleotides outside the gene matches: 6. CDR3 in amino acids: CSAPGLGVDTQYF. The CDR3 nucleotides are TGCAGTGCTCCGGGACTAGGGGTAGATACGCAGTATTTT.

In its sample, this clonotype was seen a few times. The rearrangement links TRBV4-1 to TRBJ2-1; D ambiguous. Trimming left V 3 bases short and J 7 bases short, with 10 bases between. Germline V gives CDR1 MGHRA, CDR2 YSYEKL. This CDR3 region has 13 residues. In DNA form, the CDR3 reads TGCGCCAGCAGCCAGACCCCCTGGAATGAGCAGTTCTTC. This gives the protein CASSQTPWNEQFF.

This clonotype was observed a handful of times. The chain recombines TRBV2 with TRBJ2-7; 9 bases fit TRBD1. Trimming at V came to 8 bases and at J to 3 bases, leaving 2 bases not matched to a gene. The germline CDR1 and CDR2 sequences are SNHLY and FYNNEI. This CDR3 region has 12 residues. The CDR3 here is CASDRGGYEQYF. CDR3 nucleotides: TGTGCCAGCGACAGGGGGGGCTACGAGCAGTACTTC.

The chain recombines TRBV12-3 or TRBV12-4 with TRBJ1-5; a weak D match, TRBD1 (6 bases). Trimming took 6 bases from V and 3 from J, leaving 15 bases between them. This CDR3 is 15 amino acids long. This chain's CDR3 is CASRPTGANNQPQHF. The CDR3 nucleotides are TGTGCCAGCAGACCGACAGGTGCAAACAATCAGCCCCAGCATTTT.

This chain connects TRBV5-1 to TRBJ2-7, with TRBD1 as a possible D gene (6 bases). The CDR3 has 14 residues. Germline V gene sequence: CDR1 SGHRS, CDR2 YFSETQ. Trimming removed 0 bases at V and 7 bases at J, with 14 bases between. CDR3 DNA sequence: TGCGCCAGCAGCTTGGATAGGGGGATAGGGGAGCAGTACGTC. This translates into CASSLDRGIGEQYV.

This sequence joins TRBV14 and TRBJ2-5, with a tentative D call TRBD1 (5 bases). Germline-derived CDR1 and CDR2 are SGHDN and FVKESK. The CDR3 runs 12 residues. Trimming shortened V by 0 bases and J by 8 bases, and 7 bases separated the two germline ends. DNA of the CDR3: TGTGCCAGCAGCCAAGAAGGGGTAACCCAGTACTTC. Protein: CASSQEGVTQYF. Looking up the rest from reference TRBV14 and TRBJ2-5 gives the full variable domain: EAGVTQFPSHSVIEKGQTVTLRCDPISGHDNLYWYRRVMGKEIKFLLHFVKESKQDESGMPNNRFLAERTGGTYSTLKVQPAELEDSGVYFCASSQEGVTQYFGPGTRLLVL.

This clonotype was recorded at least ten times. This chain connects TRBV4-3 to TRBJ2-2; D not certain. In germline, CDR1 is LGHNA, CDR2 YSLEER. CDR3 length equals 14 residues. Trimming shortened V by 3 bases and J by 5 bases, and 10 bases separated the two germline ends. CDR3 protein: CASSHDVWTGELFF. In nucleotides, the CDR3 is TGCGCCAGCAGCCATGACGTCTGGACCGGGGAGCTGTTTTTT.

V is TRBV4-3 and J is TRBJ2-3, with D possibly TRBD1 on 5 matching bases. Germline loops: CDR1 LGHNA, CDR2 YSLEER. The V end lost 3 bases, the J end lost 4 bases, and 17 bases lay between the germline ends. This CDR3 is 16 amino acids long. CDR3 amino acids: CASSQELWWGPDTQYF. The CDR3 region has the DNA TGCGCCAGCAGCCAGGAACTGTGGTGGGGCCCAGATACGCAGTATTTT.

The chain links TRBV6-5 to TRBJ2-2; D gene ambiguous. The V gene lost 6 bases and the J gene lost 3 bases, with 14 bases spanning the gap. The germline gives CDR1 MNHEY, CDR2 SVGAGI. This CDR3 is built from 15 residues. As DNA, the CDR3 is TGTGCCAGCAGGACCAGCAGCCTCTACACCGGGGAGCTGTTTTTT. This translates into CASRTSSLYTGELFF.

This clonotype was counted ten times or more. The chain carries TRBV10-2 and TRBJ2-1; D is undetermined. V was pared by 4 bases and J by 5 bases, with 15 bases between. Per the germline V gene, CDR1 is WSHSY and CDR2 is SAAADI. The CDR3 length is 15 residues. The CDR3 DNA sequence: TGCGCCAGCAGTGGACCATTGATCGGTCACAATGAGCAGTTCTTC. It translates to CASSGPLIGHNEQFF.

The rearrangement joins TRBV20-1 to TRBJ1-1; 8 nucleotides line up with TRBD1. This CDR3 contains 14 residues. V lost 5 bases and J lost 0; bases outside the gene matches: 5. Germline assignment: CDR1 DFQATT and CDR2 SNEGSKA (reference sequence). The CDR3 nucleotides read TGCAGTGCTGGACAGACAGGGGTGAACACTGAAGCTTTCTTT. This translates into CSAGQTGVNTEAFF.

This clonotype occurred a few times. The CDR3 DNA reads TGTGCCAGCAGCCCCCGGGGACAGGGGGTGAAGAACTATGGCTACACCTTC. The encoded protein is CASSPRGQGVKNYGYTF. The gene calls are TRBV7-2 and TRBJ1-2, with 11 bases fitting TRBD1. Germline assignment: CDR1 SGHTA and CDR2 FQGNSA. The CDR3 has 17 residues. Trimming removed 5 bases from V and 2 bases from J; junction bases left unmatched: 10.

The chain uses TRBV20-1 and TRBJ1-5, with D perhaps matching TRBD1 (5 bases). CDR1 DFQATT and CDR2 SNEGSKA come from the germline V gene (reference sequence). The CDR3 runs to 13 residues. Trimming stripped 3 bases from V and 5 bases from J, with 11 bases between. The CDR3 DNA is TGCAGTGCTAGTTCAAGGGGCGATCAGCCCCAGCATTTT. It specifies CSASSRGDQPQHF.

This clonotype was observed at least ten times. The chain is built from TRBV25-1 and TRBJ1-6; unclear D gene. The V end lost 1 base, the J end lost 14 bases, and 12 bases lay between the germline ends. This CDR3 comprises 13 residues. Germline V gives CDR1 MGHDK, CDR2 SYGVNS. CDR3 DNA sequence: TGTGCCAGCAGTGAATCGGCTGTTCGCACCCTCCACTTT. This sequence encodes CASSESAVRTLHF.